Each of the 17 T cell receptor beta chains below was sequenced from the same sample in a study of siplizumab effects on memory and regulatory T cells. TCRdb keeps only in-frame clones here, not all; method: immunoSEQ multiplex PCR. The data show roughly 56,000 clones, less than 98% seen once. The sample taken for sequencing was naive CD8+ T cells sorted from blood. Source of these receptors: a human donor in good health.

The chain couples TRBV5-1 to TRBJ1-2; TRBD1 might be the D (5 bases). Germline V gives CDR1 SGHRS, CDR2 YFSETQ. Trimming left V 0 bases short and J 4 bases short, with 13 bases between. This CDR3 spans 15 amino acids. The CDR3 sequence: CASSLEPGTIYGYTF. CDR3 sequence (DNA): TGCGCCAGCAGCTTGGAGCCGGGGACCATCTATGGCTACACCTTC.

The V call is TRBV29-1, the J call TRBJ1-1; weak D call: TRBD1 (6 bases). Trimming took off 2 bases at V and 4 bases at J, with 14 bases between the two ends. This CDR3 spans 14 amino acids. CDR1 SQVTM and CDR2 ANQGSEA come from the germline V gene. DNA of the CDR3: TGCAGCGTTGAACCCTCTGGAGGGGGCACTGAAGCTTTCTTT. Protein: CSVEPSGGGTEAFF.

The V gene is TRBV5-8, the J gene TRBJ1-1; TRBD1 might be the D (5 bases). The CDR3 contains 15 residues. The germline V gene encodes CDR1 SGHTS and CDR2 YDEGEE. V was cut by 1 base and J by 2 bases, with 12 bases left in between. This chain's CDR3 is CASSLPAGQNTEAFF. The CDR3 bases are TGTGCCAGCAGCTTGCCGGCAGGGCAAAACACTGAAGCTTTCTTT.

The rearrangement joins TRBV28 to TRBJ1-2; D unclear. Germline CDR1 reads MDHEN; CDR2 reads SYDVKM. Trimming pared 1 base from V and 8 bases from J, leaving 5 bases between. This CDR3 contains 11 residues. The CDR3 reads CASSLSRGYTF. The CDR3 bases are TGTGCCAGCAGTTTATCACGCGGCTACACCTTC.

The chain couples TRBV7-9 to TRBJ1-1; D may be TRBD1 (5 bases). The CDR3 is 12 residues long. Germline CDR1 reads SEHNR; CDR2 reads FQNEAQ (reference sequence). The V end was cut by 5 bases, the J end by 6 bases, with 10 bases between. The CDR3 DNA follows: TGTGCCAGCAGCCCCCAGGGCTCTGAAGCTTTCTTT. Its translation is CASSPQGSEAFF. The variable domain in full, with the rest retrieved from reference TRBV7-9 and TRBJ1-1, is DTGVSQNPRHKITKRGQNVTFRCDPISEHNRLYWYRQTLGQGPEFLTYFQNEAQLEKSRLLSDRFSAERPKGSFSTLEIQRTEQGDSAMYLCASSPQGSEAFFGQGTRLTVV.

This clone was recorded once. The chain couples TRBV28 to TRBJ2-2, with 10 bases identical to TRBD1. Germline trimming cut 3 bases from V and 6 bases from J; bases unmatched to any gene: 4. CDR3 length equals 15 residues. Germline V gives CDR1 MDHEN, CDR2 SYDVKM. The CDR3: CASSFGQGDAGELFF. In DNA, the CDR3 is TGTGCCAGCAGTTTTGGACAGGGGGACGCCGGGGAGCTGTTTTTT. Complete variable domain (other parts from reference TRBV28 and TRBJ2-2): DVKVTQSSRYLVKRTGEKVFLECVQDMDHENMFWYRQDPGLGLRLIYFSYDVKMKEKGDIPEGYSVSREKKERFSLILESASTNQTSMYLCASSFGQGDAGELFFGEGSRLTVL.

This clone was seen just once. This chain connects TRBV25-1 to TRBJ2-7, with 8 bases that match TRBD2. This CDR3 contains 14 residues. After removal of 2 bases from V and 3 bases from J, the junction contained 3 bases not matched to a gene. Germline values: CDR1 MGHDK, CDR2 SYGVNS. CDR3 DNA: TGTGCCAGCAGTGAAAGAAGCGGGAGCTACGAGCAGTACTTC. Its protein is CASSERSGSYEQYF.

A remark on this clone: The same CDR3 arises from other DNA sequences in this sample as well. This rearrangement joins TRBV29-1 to TRBJ1-1, with D possibly matching TRBD1 (5 bases). The CDR3 has 12 amino acids. The germline V and J ends were trimmed by 7 bases and 1 base, with 10 bases remaining between them. Germline loops: CDR1 SQVTM, CDR2 ANQGSEA. CDR3 in DNA: TGCAGCGCAAGGGACCCGAACACTGAAGCTTTCTTT. Its protein is CSARDPNTEAFF. Full variable domain (missing parts from reference TRBV29-1 and TRBJ1-1): SAVISQKPSRDICQRGTSLTIQCQVDSQVTMMFWYRQQPGQSLTLIATANQGSEATYESGFVIDKFPISRPNLTFSTLTVSNMSPEDSSIYLCSARDPNTEAFFGQGTRLTVV.

This chain uses TRBV5-5 with TRBJ1-4; no firm D call. The germline V gene has CDR1 SGHKS and CDR2 YYEKEE (reference sequence). V lost 0 bases and J lost 8, with 8 bases in between. This CDR3 has 13 residues. The CDR3 DNA sequence: TGTGCCAGCAGCTTGGCGGTAGGCGAAAAACTGTTTTTT. Protein sequence: CASSLAVGEKLFF.

The chain has TRBV25-1 and TRBJ1-2; D is unresolved. The CDR3 totals 13 residues. Germline loops: CDR1 MGHDK, CDR2 SYGVNS. Trimming removed 4 bases from V and 8 bases from J, with 14 bases in between. This CDR3 is CASSGPYTPGYTF. The CDR3 region has the DNA TGTGCCAGCAGTGGCCCATATACCCCCGGCTACACCTTC.

A word on this clone: The same CDR3 arises from other DNA sequences in this sample as well. The rearrangement joins TRBV30 to TRBJ1-2; 7 positions agree with TRBD1. With V trimmed by 0 bases and J by 5 bases, 3 bases remained unmatched. The CDR3 runs to 13 residues. Germline V CDR1 and CDR2: GTSNPN, SVGIG (reference sequence). The CDR3 region has the DNA TGTGCCTGGAGTGTAGGCAGGGGGTATGGCTACACCTTC. Its protein is CAWSVGRGYGYTF.

The chain combines TRBV4-3 with TRBJ2-5; 8 nucleotides line up with TRBD1. The CDR3 extends over 16 amino acids. Per germline, CDR1 LGHNA and CDR2 YSLEER. Trimming cost V 4 bases and J 1 base; bases outside gene matches: 8. The CDR3 region has the DNA TGCGCCAGCAGCCTGGATGGGCAGGGGGCCCAAGAGACCCAGTACTTC. Protein sequence: CASSLDGQGAQETQYF.

The chain has TRBV4-1 and TRBJ2-7; D may be TRBD2 (7 bases). V was pared by 0 bases and J by 6 bases, with 15 bases between. This CDR3 region has 15 residues. Germline V gives CDR1 MGHRA, CDR2 YSYEKL. Here the CDR3 reads CASSQDAGATVEQYF. CDR3 DNA sequence: TGCGCCAGCAGCCAAGATGCGGGGGCCACTGTCGAGCAGTACTTC.

This chain uses TRBV29-1 with TRBJ2-7; 8 nucleotides agree with TRBD2. Germline V gene lookup returns CDR1 SQVTM and CDR2 ANQGSEA. The V and J ends lost 4 bases and 6 bases, in that order; junction bases with no gene match: 8. The CDR3 consists of 13 residues. Here the CDR3 DNA reads TGCAGCGTTGCGACTAGCGCCCTTAGCGAGCAGTACTTC. It is translated as CSVATSALSEQYF.

This clone was seen once. This chain connects TRBV4-1 to TRBJ2-3; 7 bases are a match to TRBD2. Trimming cost V 3 bases and J 0 bases; bases outside gene matches: 3. The V gene's germline CDR1 is MGHRA and CDR2 YSYEKL. The CDR3 contains 15 residues. Here the CDR3 reads CASSQGGVSTDTQYF. The CDR3 DNA sequence: TGCGCCAGCAGCCAGGGGGGGGTAAGCACAGATACGCAGTATTTT.

This chain joins TRBV30 and TRBJ2-1; 11 bases are shared with TRBD1. The CDR3 spans 13 residues. Germline V gene data show CDR1 as GTSNPN and CDR2 as SVGIG (reference sequence). Losses at the gene ends were 7 bases for V and 5 bases for J; bases not matched to a gene: 4. CDR3 residues: CASGQGENNEQFF. The DNA of the CDR3 is TGTGCCTCGGGACAGGGGGAGAACAATGAGCAGTTCTTC.

This chain connects TRBV19 to TRBJ2-1, with 7 nucleotides matching TRBD2. This CDR3 region has 16 residues. V lost 5 bases and J lost 7; bases outside the gene matches: 14. The germline gives CDR1 LNHDA, CDR2 SQIVND (reference sequence). The CDR3 here is CASSPLGAGERNEQFF. CDR3 DNA sequence: TGTGCCAGTAGTCCCCTTGGTGCGGGAGAGAGAAATGAGCAGTTCTTC.